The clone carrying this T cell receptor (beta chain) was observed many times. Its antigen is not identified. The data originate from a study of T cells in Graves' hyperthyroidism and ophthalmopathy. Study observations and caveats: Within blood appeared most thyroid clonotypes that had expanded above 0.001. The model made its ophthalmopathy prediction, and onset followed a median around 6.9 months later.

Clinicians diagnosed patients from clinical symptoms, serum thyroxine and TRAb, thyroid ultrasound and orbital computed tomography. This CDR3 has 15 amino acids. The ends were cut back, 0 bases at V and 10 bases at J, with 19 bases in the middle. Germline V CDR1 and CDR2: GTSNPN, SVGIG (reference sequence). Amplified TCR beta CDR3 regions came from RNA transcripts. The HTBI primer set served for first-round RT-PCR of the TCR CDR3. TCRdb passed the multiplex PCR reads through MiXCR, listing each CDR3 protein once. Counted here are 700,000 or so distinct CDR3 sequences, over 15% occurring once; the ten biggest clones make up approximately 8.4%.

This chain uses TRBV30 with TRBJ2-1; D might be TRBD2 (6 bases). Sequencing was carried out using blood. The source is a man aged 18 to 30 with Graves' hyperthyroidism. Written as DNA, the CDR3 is TGTGCCTGGAGTGTAGGAGTCGCGACGGGAGTGGAGCAGTTCTTC. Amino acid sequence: CAWSVGVATGVEQFF.